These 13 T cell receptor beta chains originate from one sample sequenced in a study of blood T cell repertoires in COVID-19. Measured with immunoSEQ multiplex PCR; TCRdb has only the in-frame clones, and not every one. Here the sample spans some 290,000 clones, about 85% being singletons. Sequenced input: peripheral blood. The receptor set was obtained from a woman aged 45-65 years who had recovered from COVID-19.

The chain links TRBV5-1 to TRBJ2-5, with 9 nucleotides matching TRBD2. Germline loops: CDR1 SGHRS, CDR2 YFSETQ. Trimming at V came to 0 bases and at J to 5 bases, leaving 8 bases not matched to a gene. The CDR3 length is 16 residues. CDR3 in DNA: TGCGCCAGCAGCTTGGAACCAGCGGGGGGTAAGGAGACCCAGTACTTC. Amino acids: CASSLEPAGGKETQYF.

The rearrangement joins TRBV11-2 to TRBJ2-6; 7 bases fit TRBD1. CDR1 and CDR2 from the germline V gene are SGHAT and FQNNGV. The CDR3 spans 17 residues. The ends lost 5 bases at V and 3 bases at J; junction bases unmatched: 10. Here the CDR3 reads CASSLGQSLFGANVLTF. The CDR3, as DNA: TGTGCCAGCAGCCTGGGACAGTCCCTTTTTGGGGCCAACGTCCTGACTTTC. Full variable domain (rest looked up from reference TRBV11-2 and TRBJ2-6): EAGVAQSPRYKIIEKRQSVAFWCNPISGHATLYWYQQILGQGPKLLIQFQNNGVVDDSQLPKDRFSAERLKGVDSTLKIQPAKLEDSAVYLCASSLGQSLFGANVLTFGAGSRLTVL.

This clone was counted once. This chain's CDR3 is CATSRDRYEQYF. As DNA, the CDR3 is TGTGCCACCAGCAGAGATAGATACGAGCAGTACTTC. This chain connects TRBV15 to TRBJ2-7; D is ambiguous. The length of the CDR3 is 12 residues. The germline V gene has CDR1 LNHNV and CDR2 YYDKDF (reference sequence). The V end was cut by 0 bases, the J end by 4 bases, with 4 bases between.

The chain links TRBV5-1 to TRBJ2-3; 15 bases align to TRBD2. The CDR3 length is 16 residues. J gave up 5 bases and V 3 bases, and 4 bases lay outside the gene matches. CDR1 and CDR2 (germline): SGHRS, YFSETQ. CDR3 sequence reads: CASSSGLAGGVDTQYF. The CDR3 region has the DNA TGCGCCAGCAGCTCCGGACTAGCGGGGGGGGTAGATACGCAGTATTTT.

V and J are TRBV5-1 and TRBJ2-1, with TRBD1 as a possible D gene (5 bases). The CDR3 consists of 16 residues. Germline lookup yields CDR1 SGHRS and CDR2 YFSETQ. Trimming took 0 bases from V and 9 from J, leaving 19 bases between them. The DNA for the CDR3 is TGCGCCAGCAGCTTGGGGTGGTCCCCTTCTAGGGGTGAGCAGTTCTTC. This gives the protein CASSLGWSPSRGEQFF.

CDR3 sequence reads: CATGGQGAQEQYF. The CDR3 DNA reads as TGTGCCACCGGGGGACAGGGGGCGCAGGAGCAGTACTTC. This chain uses TRBV10-3 with TRBJ2-7; TRBD1 agrees at 12 bases. Unmatched junction bases numbered 8, after V lost 10 bases and J lost 7 bases. The CDR3 runs 13 residues. Germline CDR1 and CDR2: ENHRY and SYGVKD.

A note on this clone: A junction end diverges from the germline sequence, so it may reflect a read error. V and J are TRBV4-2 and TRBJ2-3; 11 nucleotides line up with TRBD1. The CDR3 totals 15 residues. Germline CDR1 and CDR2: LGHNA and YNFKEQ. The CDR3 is CASSRPGQGVATLYF. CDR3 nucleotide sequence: TGTGCCAGCAGCCGCCCGGGACAGGGGGTTGCCACGCTGTATTTT.

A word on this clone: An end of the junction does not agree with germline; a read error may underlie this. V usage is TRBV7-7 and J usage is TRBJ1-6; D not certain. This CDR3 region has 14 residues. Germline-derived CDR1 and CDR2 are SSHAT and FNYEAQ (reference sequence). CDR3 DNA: TGTGCTAGCAGCCTGGACTCCCGGGGTTCACCCCTCCACTTT. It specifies CASSLDSRGSPLHF. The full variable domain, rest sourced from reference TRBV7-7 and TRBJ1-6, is GAGVSQSPRYKVTKRGQDVTLRCDPISSHATLYWYQQALGQGPEFLTYFNYEAQPDKSGLPSDRFSAERPEGSISTLTIQRTEQRDSAMYRCASSLDSRGSPLHFGNGTRLTVT.

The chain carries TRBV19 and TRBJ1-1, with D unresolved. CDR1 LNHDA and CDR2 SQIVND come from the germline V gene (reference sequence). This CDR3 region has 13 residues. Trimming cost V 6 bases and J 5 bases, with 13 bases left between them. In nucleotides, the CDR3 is TGTGCCAGTAGGTTGTCCAGAGGGACTGAAGCTTTCTTT. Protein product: CASRLSRGTEAFF.

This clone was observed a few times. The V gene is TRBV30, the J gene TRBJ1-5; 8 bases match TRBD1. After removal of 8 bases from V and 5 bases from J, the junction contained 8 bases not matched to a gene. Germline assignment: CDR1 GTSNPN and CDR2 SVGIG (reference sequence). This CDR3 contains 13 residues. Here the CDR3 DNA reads TGTGCCCTGGAATCACAGGGGGATCAGCCCCAGCATTTT. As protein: CALESQGDQPQHF. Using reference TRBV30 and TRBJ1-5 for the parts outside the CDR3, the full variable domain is SQTIHQWPATLVQPVGSPLSLECTVEGTSNPNLYWYRQAAGRGLQLLFYSVGIGQISSEVPQNLSASRPQDRQFILSSKKLLLSDSGFYLCALESQGDQPQHFGDGTRLSIL.

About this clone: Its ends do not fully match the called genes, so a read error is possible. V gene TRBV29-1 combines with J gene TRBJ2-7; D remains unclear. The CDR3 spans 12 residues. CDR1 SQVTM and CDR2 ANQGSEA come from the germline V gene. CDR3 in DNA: TGCAGCGTCGAAGGGCAGAACTACGAGCAGTACTTC. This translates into CSVEGQNYEQYF.

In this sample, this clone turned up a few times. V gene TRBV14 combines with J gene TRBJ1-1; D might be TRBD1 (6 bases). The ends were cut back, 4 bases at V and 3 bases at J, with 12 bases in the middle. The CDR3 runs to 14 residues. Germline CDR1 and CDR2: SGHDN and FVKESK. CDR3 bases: TGTGCCAGCAGCCCTACAGGGTGGGACACTGAAGCTTTCTTT. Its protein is CASSPTGWDTEAFF.

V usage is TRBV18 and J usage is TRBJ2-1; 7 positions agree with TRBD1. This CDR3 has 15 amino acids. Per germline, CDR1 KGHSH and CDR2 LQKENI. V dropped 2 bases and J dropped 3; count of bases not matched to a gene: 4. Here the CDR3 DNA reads TGTGCCAGCTCACCAGAGGGGGCGGGCTACAATGAGCAGTTCTTC. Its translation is CASSPEGAGYNEQFF. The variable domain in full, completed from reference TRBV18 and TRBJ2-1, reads NAGVMQNPRHLVRRRGQEARLRCSPMKGHSHVYWYRQLPEEGLKFMVYLQKENIIDESGMPKERFSAEFPKEGPSILRIQQVVRGDSAAYFCASSPEGAGYNEQFFGPGTRLTVL.